This T cell receptor beta chain derives from a study of cytomegalovirus exposure and HLA in healthy donors. Background on the study: In a later analysis, it was reported that the 110 or so validation repertoires had been produced on the same platform as the 550 to 700 repertoires belonging to the first cohort.

Study-level points and caveats: Reports showed the classifier diagnosing cytomegalovirus status with high specificity and sensitivity.

On this clone: Its antigen remains unidentified.

Donors were drawn from the approximately 120-subject validation cohort, separate from the 666-subject first cohort. Per the germline V gene, CDR1 is SGDLS and CDR2 is YYNGEE. CDR3 length equals 14 residues. The V and J ends lost 4 bases and 8 bases respectively, with 15 bases between them. The repertoire was sequenced with immunoSEQ multiplex PCR; TCRdb's copy has only in-frame clones and lacks some. The table lists some 130,000 clones, roughly four fifths of them singletons. The sample taken for sequencing was PBMCs. V is TRBV9 and J is TRBJ1-4; D gene unclear. This TCR derives from a man aged 30 to 39 in good health and CMV-seropositive. CDR3: CASSLDLIEEKLFF. The DNA of the CDR3 is TGTGCCAGCAGCTTGGACTTAATAGAGGAAAAACTGTTTTTT.